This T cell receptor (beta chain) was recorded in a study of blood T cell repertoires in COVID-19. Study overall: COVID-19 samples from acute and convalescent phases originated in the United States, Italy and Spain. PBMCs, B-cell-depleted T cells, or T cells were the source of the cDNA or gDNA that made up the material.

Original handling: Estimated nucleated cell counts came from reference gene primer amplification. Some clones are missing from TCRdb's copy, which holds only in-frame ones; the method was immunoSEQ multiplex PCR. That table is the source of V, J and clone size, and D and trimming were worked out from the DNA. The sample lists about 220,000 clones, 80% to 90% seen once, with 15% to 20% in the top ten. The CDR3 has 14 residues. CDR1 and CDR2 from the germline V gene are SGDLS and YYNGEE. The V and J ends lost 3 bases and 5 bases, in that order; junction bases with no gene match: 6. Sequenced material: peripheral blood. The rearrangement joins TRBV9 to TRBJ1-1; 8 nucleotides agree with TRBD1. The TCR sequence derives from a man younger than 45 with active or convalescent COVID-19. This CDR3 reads CASSAGQGGTEAFF. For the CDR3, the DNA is TGTGCCAGCAGCGCCGGACAGGGAGGGACTGAAGCTTTCTTT.